This T cell receptor beta chain comes out of a study of OX40 agonist ivuxolimab in advanced cancers. Study-wide background: Ivuxolimab was administered intravenously to patients at 0.01 to 10 mg/kg every 2 weeks. Regarding the study as a whole: At doses 0.1 to 3.0 mg/kg, CD4+ and CD8+ clones expanded.

Autoimmune disease history or systemic immunosuppression disqualified patients. Collection of blood occurred at baseline, at cycle 4 day 1, and at cycle 7 day 1. The method was immunoSEQ multiplex PCR; TCRdb's version includes in-frame clones alone and lacks a portion of them. The table includes 75,000 to 95,000 clones, about 90% detected once. Germline loops: CDR1 SGHVS, CDR2 FNYEAQ. Between the trimmed V and J ends, which lost 1 base and 0 bases, there was a span of 6 bases. The CDR3 runs 14 residues. In regard to this clone: Its antigen is not known.

The chain uses TRBV7-6 and TRBJ1-1; D remains unclear. Sequencing used CD4+ or CD8+ T cells sorted from blood, obtained in a trial of the OX40 agonist ivuxolimab. The sequence was collected from an adult with an advanced solid tumor such as melanoma, head and neck, liver or kidney cancer. CDR3 coding DNA: TGTGCCAGCAGCTTAGTGACGGTGAACACTGAAGCTTTCTTT. Translating gives CASSLVTVNTEAFF.